This T cell receptor (beta chain) is from a study of blood T cell repertoires in COVID-19 (dated by TCRdb to 2019 to 2021). Concerning the study at large: Samples covering the acute and convalescent phases of COVID-19 were provided by collaborators in the United States, Italy and Spain. The prospective study material was composed of cDNA or gDNA derived from T cells, B-cell-depleted T cells, or PBMCs. Subjects who had been exposed to COVID-19, were actively infected with it, or had recovered from it provided the deeply sampled blood TCRbeta repertoires that made up the dataset. The repertoires were made available in a free public database intended to serve as a resource for research on the immune response to SARS-CoV-2. The samples were drawn from two sources: the first 160 participants of the ongoing ImmuneRACE study, and 950 to 1,500 subjects contributed by 6 global collaborators. Nearly every sample came with metadata listing a de-identified subject ID, COVID-19 status, age in years and sex. Where available, HLA class I and class II types were taken from metadata supplied by the sample provider and were not determined by assay-based typing.

The immunoSEQ Assay, a bias-controlled multiplex PCR, was used to amplify TCRbeta CDR3 regions from genomic DNA. In the authors' own workflow: Within the assay, amplification of reference gene primers was used to estimate how many nucleated cells each sample contained. Sequence reads were collapsed and filtered to measure the absolute abundance of every unique TCRbeta CDR3 rearrangement. Productive Simpson clonality was computed per sample as the square root of Simpson's diversity index over productive rearrangements. What TCRdb holds here is the immuneACCESS table cut down to in-frame rearrangements. Part of the clones is not present; checked against another copy, under half of the missing clones reflect an unresolved V gene, and the others are unexplained. That table is the source of V, J and clone size, and D and trimming were worked out from the DNA. This sample comprises roughly 220,000 clones, 80% of them detected only once. The ten largest clones add up to roughly 4.3% of the sample.

Here is what the overall study found, with its caveats: The amount of clinical and demographic metadata varied by source and participant and was provided uncurated.

The CDR3 spans 16 residues, from the cysteine through the phenylalanine. CDR3 DNA only is kept here, 48 bases in frame from base 1. The germline V end is reduced by 0 bases and the J end by 4 bases; junction bases left unmatched: 7. The germline V gene (reference sequence) yields WNHNN for CDR1 and SYGVQD for CDR2. Participants in the prospective study were enrolled through a virtual design, were aged about 18 to 100 years, and lived in 24 United States geographic areas. In the prospective study, cohorts were assigned on the basis of participant-reported clinical history obtained from a screening survey and a study questionnaire. In the prospective study, whole blood, serum and a nasopharyngeal or oropharyngeal swab were collected from each participant by mobile phlebotomists. Prospective study participants could optionally give additional blood draws and questionnaires over an approximately 2-month period. Before DNA extraction, blood samples from the prospective study were shipped at room temperature or frozen.

As for this clone: Its cognate antigen has yet to be identified. Within one base of it there is no much larger clone, and no base qualities were kept.

This TCR derives from a man aged 25 to 40 with acute COVID-19. Recombination connected TRBV10-1 to TRBJ2-5, and 8 junctional nucleotides match TRBD1. Sequences were obtained from PBMCs or T cells enriched from blood (not recorded which). The CDR3 reads as follows: CASSESAQGAGETQYF. The nucleotide sequence reads as follows: TGCGCCAGCAGTGAGTCGGCTCAGGGGGCGGGAGAGACCCAGTACTTC.